The subject of this entry is one T cell receptor (beta chain). A few counts support this clonotype. The target of this receptor is not known. One base away there is no much larger clone; base qualities are not given. This entry is derived from a study of regulatory T cells in long-lasting Graves disease (dated by TCRdb to about 2021). Regarding the study in general: Persistent Graves' disease meant more than 5 years of antithyroid drug treatment with TSH receptor autoantibodies that stayed positive. Antithyroid drugs had been taken for 8.5 to 13 years on average by persistent Graves' disease patients in the clinical cohort. The study was registered as a clinical trial and conducted in China. This study used TCR sequencing and RNA sequencing of peripheral blood to compare persistent Graves' disease patients against newly diagnosed Graves' disease patients. A total of roughly 33 samples underwent TCR sequencing: some 13 from persistent and roughly 20 from newly diagnosed Graves' disease patients.

The method behind the library was multiplex PCR. Sequencing was performed on an Illumina HiSeq 4000. CDR3 regions were amplified by Arm-PCR with iRepertoire HTBI primers to construct TCR beta libraries. Before sequencing, the PCR products went through gel purification. The paper's data handling went like this. Gene usage analysis of CDR3 amino acid clonotypes relied on the roughly 60 TRBV and about 13 TRBJ segments identified across samples. COPE and FqMerger were used to merge filtered high-quality paired reads into contigs. BLAST was used to align contigs to IMGT TRBV, TRBD and TRBJ reference genes, and CDR3 was defined according to IMGT. Highly expanded clones were defined as clonotypes with a frequency above 0.1%. Shannon entropy served as the measure of repertoire diversity, while the Gini coefficient captured V-J evenness. A clonotype was considered public if more than one individual shared it. TCRdb handled the public reads itself, with Q25 trimming in fastp and clone calling in MiXCR, and kept productive beta chains. Merged by CDR3 protein, the rows form single entries marked with the most common genes and DNA. For this entry, the V and J calls and clone size follow TCRdb and not the study's own pipeline. The sample table records roughly 400,000 distinct CDR3 sequences; less than 25% of these occur just once. 20% of the sample comes from the top ten.

CDR1 and CDR2 (MNHNS, SASEGT) derive from the germline V gene. From the cysteine through the phenylalanine, the CDR3 covers 13 amino acids. Solely the CDR3 DNA is kept, with 39 bases framed from the first base. The trim is 7 bases for V and 4 bases for J, with a gap of 11 bases between the germline ends. Points the paper makes about the study in general: The authors noted that the small sample size was a limitation that may lower accuracy. Lower TCR Shannon entropy and fewer highly expanded clones were observed in persistent Graves' disease patients than in newly diagnosed patients, which suggested clonal expansion. Persistent patients shared more public clonotypes among themselves (roughly 2,700) than newly diagnosed patients did (about 1,000). Only the TCR beta chain was sequenced and analyzed. Because the primary lesion, thyroid tissue, could not be accessed, the study looked at peripheral blood alone. Preferential use of TRBV28, TRBJ1-2 and TRBJ2-5 was observed in persistent disease, whereas TRBV20-1 and TRBJ2-1 were favored in newly diagnosed disease.

This specimen's time point label, per the study, means: persistent/refractory GD, antithyroid drugs over 5 years with positive TRAb. For both TCR sequencing and RNA sequencing, RNA was extracted from PBMCs using TRIzol. The diagnosis of Graves' disease was made according to American Thyroid Association guidelines. Patients were recruited from an endocrinology department in Xi'an, China. Each patient gave approximately 10 milliliters of peripheral blood, collected in an EDTA anticoagulant tube. PBMCs were isolated by Ficoll Paque Plus density gradient separation without further T cell sorting. An Agilent 2100 Bioanalyzer and agarose gel were used to assess RNA quality, and a NanoDrop 2000 was used to measure RNA concentration.

The source of this sequence is a female donor with Graves disease. Specimen: peripheral blood mononuclear cells (PBMCs), collected when the disease was refractory, from a patient treated with antithyroid drugs. The rearrangement joined TRBV6-1 to TRBJ2-1; no confident D gene assignment can be made. Here is the DNA: TGTGCCAGCAAATTGATTCGGTACAATGAGCAGTTCTTC. Its translation reads: CASKLIRYNEQFF.